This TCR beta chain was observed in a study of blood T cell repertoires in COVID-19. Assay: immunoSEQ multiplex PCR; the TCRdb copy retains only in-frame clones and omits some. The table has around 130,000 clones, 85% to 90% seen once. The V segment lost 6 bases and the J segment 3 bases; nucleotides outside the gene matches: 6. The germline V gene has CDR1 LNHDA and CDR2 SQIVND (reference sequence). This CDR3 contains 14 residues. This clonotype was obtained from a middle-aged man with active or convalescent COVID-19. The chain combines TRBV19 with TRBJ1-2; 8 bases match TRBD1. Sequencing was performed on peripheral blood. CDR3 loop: CASSRTGRDYGYTF. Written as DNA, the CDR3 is TGTGCCAGTAGCCGGACAGGGAGAGACTATGGCTACACCTTC.